Sequencing of this T cell receptor beta chain was carried out in a study of molecular identifiers for immune sequencing clone quantification. Overall study findings and caveats: The sizes of highly expanded clones could be underestimated when identical TCR molecules share a barcode.

The CDR3 has 15 residues. The germline CDR1 and CDR2 sequences are MNHEY and SVGAGI. The V end lost 6 bases, the J end lost 2 bases, and 14 bases lay between the germline ends. With listed TCR primers and previously described methods, bulk TCR libraries were prepared. Via MiXCR, TCRdb re-called the PCR reads, giving one row per CDR3 protein. Of under 75,000 distinct CDR3 sequences listed, around 19% are singletons. Concerning this clonotype: Its specificity is not known.

The chain links TRBV6-5 to TRBJ2-4; D is ambiguous. Sequencing was performed on naive CD8+ T cells from blood, with Jurkat cell RNA spiked in. Sample subset: FACS-sorted CD8+CD4-CCR7+CD45RA+ naive T cells. The receptor comes from a human donor in good health. Some libraries in this study had Jurkat cell RNA spiked in. CDR3 protein: CASRPIILTKNIQYF. The CDR3 DNA is TGTGCCAGCAGACCCATAATATTGACCAAAAACATTCAGTACTTC.